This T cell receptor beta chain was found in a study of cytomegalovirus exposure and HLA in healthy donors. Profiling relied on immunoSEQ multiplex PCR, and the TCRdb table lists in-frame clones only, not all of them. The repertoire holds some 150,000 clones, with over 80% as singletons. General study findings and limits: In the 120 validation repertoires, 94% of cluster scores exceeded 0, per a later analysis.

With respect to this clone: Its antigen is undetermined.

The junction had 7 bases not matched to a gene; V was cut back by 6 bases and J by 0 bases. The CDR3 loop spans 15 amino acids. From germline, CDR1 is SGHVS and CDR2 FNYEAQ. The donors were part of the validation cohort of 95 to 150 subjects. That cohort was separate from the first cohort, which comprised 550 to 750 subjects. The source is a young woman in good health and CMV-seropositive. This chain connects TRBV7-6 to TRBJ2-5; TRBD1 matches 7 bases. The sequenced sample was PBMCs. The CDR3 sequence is CASRFSTGNQETQYF. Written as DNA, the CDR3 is TGTGCCAGCAGGTTCTCGACAGGGAACCAAGAGACCCAGTACTTC.